This TCR beta chain was captured by sequencing in a study of Ad26.COV2.S vaccination and SARS-CoV-2 variants (dated by TCRdb to the early 2020s). Context from the whole study: Donors in the vaccine arm were drawn from COV1001, a phase I-IIa trial of Ad26.COV2.S in healthy adults that was multicentre, randomized, double-blind and placebo-controlled. Ad26.COV2.S was administered intramuscularly at 5 x 10^10 or 1 x 10^11 viral particles, either as a single shot or as two shots given 56 days apart. TCRbeta repertoire sequencing served as the tool for gauging how specific and how broad the SARS-CoV-2-reactive T cell receptors were following Ad26.COV2.S vaccination. The TCR-sequenced set comprised about 32 samples: some 20 Ad26.COV2.S vaccine recipients, 5 placebo recipients and 8 SARS-CoV-2 convalescent individuals. Participants in the trial were split at random into five groups of five each, receiving low-dose or high-dose Ad26.COV2.S once or twice, or else placebo on both occasions. Investigators remained blinded to trial group allocation during experiments and outcome assessment. Findings and caveats that apply to the study as a whole: It was noted by the authors that total T cell responses may have been underestimated by the TCR breadth and depth analyses. The study was not powered to compare responses between vaccine doses or regimens. Compared with placebo recipients, Ad26.COV2.S recipients showed higher spike-specific TCR breadth (P = 0.0014). Vaccine and placebo recipients had comparable non-spike TCR breadth, which fits with the vaccine containing only spike. Substantial breadth of spike-specific CD8+ and CD4+ T cell responses was reported after vaccination.

Reading from cysteine to phenylalanine, the CDR3 counts 16 amino acids. CDR3 DNA is the only sequence kept; it has 48 bases, read in frame from the first base. The germline ends are 16 bases apart after V is trimmed by 4 bases and J by 1 base. CDR1 and CDR2 were assigned from the germline V gene (reference sequence) as LNHDA and SQIVND. The label giving this sample's treatment or condition can be read as: about 20 received Ad26.COV2.S at low or high dose, single or two shots; about five received placebo; per-sample allocation not given. Repertoires of vaccine and placebo recipients were sequenced from samples taken on day 63 after the first injection. In Cohort 1b, around 23 adults aged 18-55 years were enrolled at a single site in Boston, USA, between 29 July and 7 August 2020. As a vaccine, Ad26.COV2.S was a replication-incompetent adenovirus type 26 vector that expressed a prefusion-stabilized SARS-CoV-2 spike protein derived from the original Wuhan strain.

A remark on this clone: Which antigen it targets is not known. No base quality information exists; no much larger clone differs at one position.

The immunoSEQ Assay was the method used to sequence TCRbeta CDR3 regions. After extraction, genomic DNA underwent amplification by bias-controlled multiplex PCR, followed by high-throughput sequencing. The published analysis was carried out like this. To quantify the absolute abundance of each unique TCRbeta CDR3 region, sequences were collapsed and filtered. T cell fraction was estimated by normalization of TCRbeta template counts to usable DNA, with usable DNA being measured through amplification of reference genes present in all nucleated cells. Repertoire TCRs were annotated as SARS-CoV-2-specific by exact matching of V gene, CDR3 amino acid sequence and J gene to a known reactive TCR set. The reference SARS-CoV-2 TCR set was obtained from MIRA and was filtered for enrichment in COVID-19-positive ImmuneCODE repertoires, whereby public or cross-reactive TCRs were removed. Using the MIRA antigens, annotated TCRs were further analysed by specific ORF or by position within an ORF. Depth was the summed frequency of annotated unique rearrangements, while breadth was defined as annotated unique rearrangements over total unique productive rearrangements. Two-sided Wilcoxon rank-sum tests were used to compare TCR breadth between groups. The immuneACCESS repertoire file appears here via TCRdb, limited to in-frame rearrangements. These files lack a portion of the clones; in checked studies, under half of the deficit traces to unresolved V genes, and the cause of the others is not known. V, J and clone size derive from that table, while D and trimming were established from the DNA sequence. Here the sample has hundreds of thousands of clones; roughly 90% occur a single time. The ten largest clones capture about 1.5% of the sample.

Sequences were derived from peripheral blood, sampled in a trial of Ad26.COV2.S vaccine versus placebo. The V and J genes are TRBV19 and TRBJ1-1; the D gene assignment is ambiguous. This TCR was sampled from a person between 18 and 59 years old who received the Ad26.COV2.S COVID-19 vaccine or a placebo. The nucleotide sequence is TGTGCCAGTAGTAAAACGCCGCGCACTGGGAACACTGAAGCTTTCTTT. Its translation reads: CASSKTPRTGNTEAFF.